This is a list of T cell receptor beta chains from one sample in a study of T cell changes during pregnancy in multiple sclerosis. Assay used: immunoSEQ multiplex PCR; TCRdb lists only in-frame clones, some missing. Among around 29,000 clones listed, 85% to 95% were seen once. The sequencing here drew on CD8+ T cells from peripheral blood mononuclear cells, taken before pregnancy. These receptors originate from a female donor with multiple sclerosis, enrolled in a pregnancy study. Both conserved end residues are part of each CDR3. Fields, in order: CDR3 DNA, CDR3 protein, clone size, V gene, J gene, D gene. D genes are given only for firm matches. Clone sizes are given selectively: once, few, many, or a class where the clone is expanded.

DNA: TGTGCCACCAGCAGCAGGCAGGCCTACGAGCAGTACTTC
CDR3: CATSSRQAYEQYF
size: .
V: TRBV15
J: TRBJ2-7
D: .

DNA: TGTGCCAGCAGCGTAGACGCAGGGTCCTCCTACGAGCAGTACTTC
CDR3: CASSVDAGSSYEQYF
size: .
V: TRBV9
J: TRBJ2-7
D: .

DNA: TGTGCCAGCAGTCGGGCGGACTACGCGGGGAATGAGCAGTTCTTC
CDR3: CASSRADYAGNEQFF
size: .
V: TRBV6-4
J: TRBJ2-1
D: .

DNA: TGCGCCAGCAGCTTGGTGGGTAGCGATACCTACGAGCAGTACTTC
CDR3: CASSLVGSDTYEQYF
size: .
V: TRBV5-1
J: TRBJ2-7
D: .

DNA: TGTGCCAGCAGTTCCCTAGCAGTTAACTATGGCTACACCTTC
CDR3: CASSSLAVNYGYTF
size: .
V: TRBV27
J: TRBJ1-2
D: .

DNA: TGTGCCAGCAGCTTGTACTCTGGTGTCCACACCTTC
CDR3: CASSLYSGVHTF
size: .
V: TRBV5-6
J: TRBJ1-2
D: .

DNA: TGTGCCAGCAGCCGAACCGGACTACCCTACAATGAGCAGTTCTTC
CDR3: CASSRTGLPYNEQFF
size: .
V: TRBV11-2
J: TRBJ2-1
D: .

DNA: TGTGCCAGCAGCCGTCTGGGCGGCACAGATACGCAGTATTTT
CDR3: CASSRLGGTDTQYF
size: .
V: TRBV7-3
J: TRBJ2-3
D: .

DNA: TGTGCCATCAGAGTCGCGGCGGGGGGGTTAGGGAATGAGCAGTTCTTC
CDR3: CAIRVAAGGLGNEQFF
size: .
V: TRBV10-3
J: TRBJ2-1
D: TRBD2

DNA: TGCGCCAGCAGCCAGGAGCGGGGGGGGGCCACAGATACGCAGTATTTT
CDR3: CASSQERGGATDTQYF
size: .
V: TRBV4-3
J: TRBJ2-3
D: TRBD2

DNA: TGTGCCAGCAGTGCCCTGACAAAACAGGCGTCCTCTCAAGAGACCCAGTACTTC
CDR3: CASSALTKQASSQETQYF
size: .
V: TRBV2
J: TRBJ2-5
D: .

DNA: TGTGCCAGCAGTCCCAGACAGGGAAGAGAAAAACTGTTTTTT
CDR3: CASSPRQGREKLFF
size: .
V: TRBV7-9
J: TRBJ1-4
D: TRBD1

DNA: TGTGCCAGCAGTCTCCTAGGTGACGAAAAACTGTTTTTT
CDR3: CASSLLGDEKLFF
size: once
V: TRBV27
J: TRBJ1-4
D: .

DNA: TGTGCCAGCAGCTACCCCGGGACAGCCCAAGAGACCCAGTACTTC
CDR3: CASSYPGTAQETQYF
size: .
V: TRBV14
J: TRBJ2-5
D: TRBD1

DNA: TGCGCCAGCAGCCCCTCTGAGGCGGCCGCCTACGAGCAGTACTTC
CDR3: CASSPSEAAAYEQYF
size: .
V: TRBV5-1
J: TRBJ2-7
D: .

DNA: TGTGCCGGAAGACCGGGACAGGGTTTCTCTGGGGCCAACGTCCTGACTTTC
CDR3: CAGRPGQGFSGANVLTF
size: .
V: TRBV2
J: TRBJ2-6
D: TRBD1

DNA: TGTGCCAGCCGAGCACCGGGGGGTTCCTACGAGCAGTACTTC
CDR3: CASRAPGGSYEQYF
size: few
V: TRBV11-2
J: TRBJ2-7
D: TRBD2

DNA: TGTGCCAGCAGCTTGGCCAACTGGGGGCAGAGATCCTACGAGCAGTACTTC
CDR3: CASSLANWGQRSYEQYF
size: .
V: TRBV5-4
J: TRBJ2-7
D: .

DNA: TGCGCCAGCAGTGAGCGCAGGGGGCACGAGCAGTACTTC
CDR3: CASSERRGHEQYF
size: .
V: TRBV10-1
J: TRBJ2-7
D: TRBD1

DNA: TGTGCCAGCAGCTTAGGATACAGGGGGAATGGCTACACCTTC
CDR3: CASSLGYRGNGYTF
size: .
V: TRBV13
J: TRBJ1-2
D: TRBD1

DNA: TGCGCCAGCAGGGAGGGACAGCACAATGAGCAGTTCTTC
CDR3: CASREGQHNEQFF
size: .
V: TRBV5-1
J: TRBJ2-1
D: .

DNA: TGTGCCAGTAGGGTGGGGGGTGAAGCTTTCTTT
CDR3: CASRVGGEAFF
size: .
V: TRBV19
J: TRBJ1-1
D: .

DNA: TGTGCCAGCAGCCCCGCGGGGAGCAATCAGCCCCAGCATTTT
CDR3: CASSPAGSNQPQHF
size: .
V: TRBV6-6
J: TRBJ1-5
D: .

DNA: TGTGCCAGCAGCTCTGGACTAGTACAGTTCTTC
CDR3: CASSSGLVQFF
size: .
V: TRBV7-8
J: TRBJ2-1
D: TRBD2

DNA: TGCGCCAGCAGTCAATCCCAACCCCCAAGCAAGACAGGGCGTAGCTCCTATAATTCACCCCTCCACTTT
CDR3: CASSQSQPPSKTGRSSYNSPLHF
size: .
V: TRBV23-1
J: TRBJ1-6
D: TRBD1

DNA: TGTGCCAGCAGCCCGCAGGGGGTAAGCACAGATACGCAGTATTTT
CDR3: CASSPQGVSTDTQYF
size: .
V: TRBV7-9
J: TRBJ2-3
D: TRBD1

DNA: TGTGCCAGCAGTTTAGAGTTCGGAGATACGCAGTATTTT
CDR3: CASSLEFGDTQYF
size: .
V: TRBV28
J: TRBJ2-3
D: .

DNA: TGTGCCATCAGTGAAGACCTAGCACCGGAGACCCAGTACTTC
CDR3: CAISEDLAPETQYF
size: .
V: TRBV10-3
J: TRBJ2-5
D: .

DNA: TGTGCCATCAGTGAGTTACTAGCGGGAGATGGCTCCTACAATGAGCAGTTCTTC
CDR3: CAISELLAGDGSYNEQFF
size: .
V: TRBV10-3
J: TRBJ2-1
D: TRBD2

DNA: TGCGCCAGCAGCCAAGATAAGGACAGAACCTACGAGCAGTACTTC
CDR3: CASSQDKDRTYEQYF
size: .
V: TRBV4-3
J: TRBJ2-7
D: .

DNA: TGTGCCAGCACTCTCACCGGGACAGGGGGTGGCTATGGCTACACCTTC
CDR3: CASTLTGTGGGYGYTF
size: .
V: TRBV28
J: TRBJ1-2
D: TRBD1

DNA: TGTGCCAGCAGTTTAGGCGACATAATTTTTTTT
CDR3: CASSLGDIIFF
size: .
V: TRBV28
J: TRBJ2-2
D: .

DNA: TGTGCCATCAGGGCGACAGGGTATGGCTACACCTTC
CDR3: CAIRATGYGYTF
size: .
V: TRBV10-3
J: TRBJ1-2
D: TRBD1

DNA: TGTGCCAGTAGCATTCCCGGGACAGGGGGCCGCGAGCAGTACTTC
CDR3: CASSIPGTGGREQYF
size: .
V: TRBV19
J: TRBJ2-7
D: TRBD1

DNA: TGTGCCAGTATGGACGGGAGGTCGAATACTAACACCGGGGAGCTGTTTTTT
CDR3: CASMDGRSNTNTGELFF
size: .
V: TRBV19
J: TRBJ2-2
D: TRBD2

DNA: TGTGCCAGCAAAGACGGGGGGGCAGGCAATGAGCAGTTCTTC
CDR3: CASKDGGAGNEQFF
size: .
V: TRBV2
J: TRBJ2-1
D: TRBD2

DNA: TGTGCCAGCAGCGTAGGAACAGGGACCTACGAGCAGTACTTC
CDR3: CASSVGTGTYEQYF
size: .
V: TRBV9
J: TRBJ2-7
D: .

DNA: TGCGCCAGCAAAACTACCCTCGGCCCTTCCTCATCTGGGGCCAACGTCCTGACTTTC
CDR3: CASKTTLGPSSSGANVLTF
size: .
V: TRBV5-1
J: TRBJ2-6
D: .

DNA: TGCGCCAGCAGCTTGGCGGACAACGAGCAGTACTTC
CDR3: CASSLADNEQYF
size: .
V: TRBV5-1
J: TRBJ2-7
D: .

DNA: TGTGCCAGCAGTTACGGCAGGGACACTGAAGCTTTCTTT
CDR3: CASSYGRDTEAFF
size: .
V: TRBV6-5
J: TRBJ1-1
D: .

DNA: TGTGCCAGCAGCTCGACAGGGGCAACTAATGAAAAACTGTTTTTT
CDR3: CASSSTGATNEKLFF
size: .
V: TRBV7-9
J: TRBJ1-4
D: TRBD1

DNA: TGTGCCAGCAGCAACCTAGGACTAGCGGAAACCTACGAGCAGTACTTC
CDR3: CASSNLGLAETYEQYF
size: .
V: TRBV7-2
J: TRBJ2-7
D: TRBD2

DNA: TGTGCCAGCAGCCCCCGGACAGTGGATGGCTACACCTTC
CDR3: CASSPRTVDGYTF
size: .
V: TRBV5-5
J: TRBJ1-2
D: .

DNA: TGTGCCAGCAGCTTGCGGACGGGGGAAAAACTGTTTTTT
CDR3: CASSLRTGEKLFF
size: .
V: TRBV7-9
J: TRBJ1-4
D: .

DNA: TGTGCCAGCAGCTGGGGGACTAGCGGTGAGCAGTTCTTC
CDR3: CASSWGTSGEQFF
size: .
V: TRBV28
J: TRBJ2-1
D: TRBD2

DNA: TGCGCCAGCAGCCCCTACACAGGATTTGAACGCTACAATGAGCAGTTCTTC
CDR3: CASSPYTGFERYNEQFF
size: .
V: TRBV5-1
J: TRBJ2-1
D: .

DNA: TGCGCCAGCAGCCAGCGTCAAGCCGGGGAGCTGTTTTTT
CDR3: CASSQRQAGELFF
size: .
V: TRBV4-1
J: TRBJ2-2
D: .

DNA: TGCGCCAGCAAGAAGGCGGAGAGTTCAGATACGCAGTATTTT
CDR3: CASKKAESSDTQYF
size: .
V: TRBV5-1
J: TRBJ2-3
D: .

DNA: TGTGCCAGCAGTGTAAACAGGGGGGGGAACACTGAAGCTTTCTTT
CDR3: CASSVNRGGNTEAFF
size: .
V: TRBV6-4
J: TRBJ1-1
D: TRBD1

DNA: TGTGCCACCAGCTCAACCGGGACATTGAACACTGAAGCTTTCTTT
CDR3: CATSSTGTLNTEAFF
size: few
V: TRBV15
J: TRBJ1-1
D: .

DNA: TGTGCCAGCGGGAGGAACACTGAAGCTTTCTTT
CDR3: CASGRNTEAFF
size: .
V: TRBV7-9
J: TRBJ1-1
D: .

DNA: TGTGCCAGCAGCAAAGGGGGGCCCCCGGGACAGGGGGCGAGAAGCAATCAGCCCCAGCATTTT
CDR3: CASSKGGPPGQGARSNQPQHF
size: .
V: TRBV21-1
J: TRBJ1-5
D: .

DNA: TGTGCCAGCTCACCCCGGGGGACAGGGAAGACCGGGGAGCTGTTTTTT
CDR3: CASSPRGTGKTGELFF
size: .
V: TRBV18
J: TRBJ2-2
D: TRBD1

DNA: TGCGCCAGCAGCTTAGCCACCGGGGAGCTGTTTTTT
CDR3: CASSLATGELFF
size: .
V: TRBV5-1
J: TRBJ2-2
D: .

DNA: TGCGCCAGCAGCTTTGGCCAGGGCTCCTATAATTCACCCCTCCACTTT
CDR3: CASSFGQGSYNSPLHF
size: .
V: TRBV5-1
J: TRBJ1-6
D: .

DNA: TGTGCCAGCAGGGCGGGGTTAGATACGCAGTATTTT
CDR3: CASRAGLDTQYF
size: once
V: TRBV6-5
J: TRBJ2-3
D: .

DNA: TGCACCAGCAGCCACCTTTTCCGGGACAGAGAAGCACCGAACACTGAAGCTTTCTTT
CDR3: CTSSHLFRDREAPNTEAFF
size: few
V: TRBV1
J: TRBJ1-1
D: .